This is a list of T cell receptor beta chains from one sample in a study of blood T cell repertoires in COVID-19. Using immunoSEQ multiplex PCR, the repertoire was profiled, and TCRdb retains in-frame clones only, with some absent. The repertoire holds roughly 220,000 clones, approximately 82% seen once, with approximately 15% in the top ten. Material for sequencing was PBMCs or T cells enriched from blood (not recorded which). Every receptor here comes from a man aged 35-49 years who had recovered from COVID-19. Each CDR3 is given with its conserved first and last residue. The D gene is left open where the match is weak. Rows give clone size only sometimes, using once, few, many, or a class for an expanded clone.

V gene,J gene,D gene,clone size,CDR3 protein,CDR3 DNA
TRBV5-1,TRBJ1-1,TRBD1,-,CASSENPGQTNTEAFF,TGCGCCAGCAGCGAAAATCCGGGACAGACTAACACTGAAGCTTTCTTT
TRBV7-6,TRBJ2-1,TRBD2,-,CASSLPPGGISNEQFF,TGTGCCAGCAGCCTCCCCCCCGGGGGGATAAGCAATGAGCAGTTCTTC
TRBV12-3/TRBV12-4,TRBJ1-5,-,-,CASTRQDLQPQHF,TGTGCCAGCACCCGACAGGACCTTCAGCCCCAGCATTTT
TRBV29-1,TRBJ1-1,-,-,CSVWPGLMNTEAFF,TGCAGCGTTTGGCCGGGACTGATGAACACTGAAGCTTTCTTT
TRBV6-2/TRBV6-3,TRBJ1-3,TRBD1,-,CASSYSKGAGRNTIYF,TGTGCCAGCAGTTACTCGAAGGGGGCCGGAAGAAACACCATATATTTT
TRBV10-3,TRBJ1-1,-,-,CAISPGGGLTEAFF,TGTGCCATCAGCCCGGGGGGGGGTTTAACTGAAGCTTTCTTT
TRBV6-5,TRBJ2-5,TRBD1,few,CASSYTGQGALETQYF,TGTGCCAGCAGTTATACAGGACAGGGGGCCCTCGAGACCCAGTACTTC
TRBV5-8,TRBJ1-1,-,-,CASSLARSSVFRGEAFF,TGTGCCAGCAGCTTGGCCAGGTCTTCGGTCTTTAGGGGTGAAGCTTTCTTT
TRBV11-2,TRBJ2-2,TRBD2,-,CASRLLAGGGNTGELFF,TGTGCCAGCAGACTACTAGCGGGAGGGGGTAACACCGGGGAGCTGTTTTTT
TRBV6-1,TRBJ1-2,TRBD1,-,CASRKDRNPYGYTF,TGTGCCAGCAGGAAGGACAGGAACCCCTATGGCTACACCTTC
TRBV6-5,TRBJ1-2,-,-,CAGHSNYGYTF,TGTGCGGGCCACAGCAACTATGGCTACACCTTC
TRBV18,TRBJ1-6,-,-,CASSPRIGRDSPLHF,TGTGCCAGCTCACCACGGATAGGGAGAGATTCACCCCTCCACTTT
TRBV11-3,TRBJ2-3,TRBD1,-,CATVRGSPDTQYF,TGTGCCACCGTCAGGGGGTCGCCAGATACGCAGTATTTT
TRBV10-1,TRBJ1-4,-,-,CASIPDEKLFF,TGCGCCAGCATCCCGGATGAAAAACTGTTTTTT
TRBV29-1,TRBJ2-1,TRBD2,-,CSVDGGTSGKNEQFF,TGCAGCGTTGATGGGGGGACTAGCGGGAAGAATGAGCAGTTCTTC
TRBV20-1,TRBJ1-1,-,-,CSASFQTGEAFF,TGCAGTGCTAGTTTCCAGACGGGGGAAGCTTTCTTT
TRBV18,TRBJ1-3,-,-,CASSPPGGALSGNTIYF,TGTGCCAGCTCACCACCGGGGGGGGCCCTCTCTGGAAACACCATATATTTT
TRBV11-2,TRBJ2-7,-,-,CASSSLRAGARYEQYF,TGTGCCAGCAGCTCCCTTCGGGCAGGGGCCCGCTACGAGCAGTACTTC
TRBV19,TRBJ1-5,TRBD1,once,CASSTRQGGQPQHF,TGTGCCAGTAGTACCAGACAGGGAGGACAGCCCCAGCATTTT
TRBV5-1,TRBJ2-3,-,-,CASGEADSTDTQYF,TGCGCCAGCGGGGAGGCCGACAGCACAGATACGCAGTATTTT
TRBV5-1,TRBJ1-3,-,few,CASSLVPGIEGNTIYF,TGCGCCAGCAGCTTGGTTCCGGGGATAGAGGGAAACACCATATATTTT
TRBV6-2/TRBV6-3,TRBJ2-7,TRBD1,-,CASSYSGTGNEQYF,TGTGCCAGCAGTTACTCAGGGACAGGGAACGAGCAGTACTTC
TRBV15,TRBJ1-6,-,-,CATSRDLVGVSPLHF,TGTGCCACCAGCAGAGATTTGGTAGGAGTCTCACCCCTCCACTTT
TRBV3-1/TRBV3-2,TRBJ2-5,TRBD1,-,CASRGTGTVQETQYF,TGTGCCAGCAGGGGAACCGGGACAGTACAAGAGACCCAGTACTTC
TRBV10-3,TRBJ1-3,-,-,CAISARKGEGNTIYF,TGTGCCATCAGTGCCCGAAAGGGGGAAGGAAACACCATATATTTT
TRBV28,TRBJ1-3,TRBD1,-,CASSPNRDRVSRGNTIYF,TGTGCCAGCAGCCCTAACCGGGACAGGGTGTCAAGAGGAAACACCATATATTTT
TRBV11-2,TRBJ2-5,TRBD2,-,CASSLTAGTSGGVGTQYF,TGTGCCAGCAGCTTAACGGCCGGGACTAGCGGGGGGGTAGGGACCCAGTACTTC
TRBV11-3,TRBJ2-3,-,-,CASSLDSRTDTQYF,TGTGCCAGCAGCTTAGACAGTCGCACAGATACGCAGTATTTT
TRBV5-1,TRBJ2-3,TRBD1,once,CASSGGQGPDTQYF,TGCGCCAGCAGCGGCGGACAGGGTCCAGATACGCAGTATTTT
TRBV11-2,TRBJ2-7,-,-,CASSIPPGGGRGYEQYF,TGTGCCAGCAGCATACCCCCTGGGGGGGGGCGAGGTTACGAGCAGTACTTC
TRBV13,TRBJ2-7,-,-,CASSSYGEHSMGEQYF,TGTGCCAGCAGTTCTTACGGGGAACATAGCATGGGCGAGCAGTACTTC
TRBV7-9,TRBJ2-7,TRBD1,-,CASSLVQGISEQYF,TGTGCCAGCAGCTTAGTACAGGGGATCTCCGAGCAGTACTTC
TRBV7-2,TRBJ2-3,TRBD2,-,CASSLRAGPTDTQYF,TGTGCCAGCAGCTTACGAGCGGGGCCCACAGATACGCAGTATTTT
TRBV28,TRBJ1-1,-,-,CASSFLTQAFF,TGTGCCAGCAGTTTTTTGACACAAGCTTTCTTT
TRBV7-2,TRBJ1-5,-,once,CASSLVGGRNNQPQHF,TGTGCCAGCAGCTTAGTGGGGGGACGGAACAATCAGCCCCAGCATTTT
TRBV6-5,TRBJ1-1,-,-,CASSYFGENTEAFF,TGTGCCAGCAGTTACTTCGGGGAAAACACTGAAGCTTTCTTT
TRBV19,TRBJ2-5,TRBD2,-,CASSPGGLAGDIKTQYF,TGTGCCAGTAGTCCAGGGGGACTAGCGGGAGACATAAAGACCCAGTACTTC
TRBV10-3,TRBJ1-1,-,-,CAIMAGMTTEAFF,TGTGCCATCATGGCAGGGATGACAACTGAAGCTTTCTTT
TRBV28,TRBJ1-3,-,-,CAIRRGITIYF,TGTGCCATACGAAGGGGGATCACCATATATTTT
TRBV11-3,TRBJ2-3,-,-,CASSLGSESADTQYF,TGTGCCAGCAGCTTAGGGAGCGAGAGCGCAGATACGCAGTATTTT
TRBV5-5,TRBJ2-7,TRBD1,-,CASSLTGTGPNEQYF,TGTGCCAGCAGCTTGACGGGGACAGGGCCTAACGAGCAGTACTTC
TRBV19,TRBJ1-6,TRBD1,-,CASSQGGNSPLHF,TGTGCCAGTAGTCAAGGGGGCAATTCACCCCTCCACTTT
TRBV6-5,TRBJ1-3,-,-,CASSYSGGQGNTIYF,TGTGCCAGCAGTTACTCAGGGGGACAAGGAAACACCATATATTTT